This T cell receptor beta chain was captured by sequencing in a study of cytomegalovirus exposure and HLA in healthy donors. This CDR3 has 13 amino acids. The ends lost 3 bases at V and 11 bases at J; junction bases unmatched: 6. Germline-derived CDR1 and CDR2 are MNHEY and SMNVEV (reference sequence). A multiplex PCR was run with 60 Vbeta primers and 13 Jbeta primers. TCRdb keeps only in-frame clones here, not all; method: immunoSEQ multiplex PCR. The sample lists 90,000 or so clones; 77% were seen once. Sequencing was done on a sample of PBMCs. V and J are TRBV27 and TRBJ1-4, with 7 bases identical to TRBD1. The sequence derives from a boy under 18 in good health and CMV-seronegative. The DNA of the CDR3 is TGTGCCAGCAGTTTCTCAGGGGGAGTTAAACTGTTTTTT. Translation gives CASSFSGGVKLFF.